Each of the 26 T cell receptor beta chains below was sequenced from the same sample in a study of blood T cell repertoires in COVID-19. Libraries were prepared by immunoSEQ multiplex PCR; TCRdb keeps only in-frame clonotypes and omits some of them. The profile covers about 300,000 clones, with 89% appearing a single time and approximately 5% taken by the ten largest. Sequenced sample: PBMCs or T cells enriched from blood (not recorded which). Receptor source: a man aged 55 to 70 who had recovered from COVID-19.

This clone was seen a few times. This sequence joins TRBV7-9 and TRBJ1-3; no clear D gene. The CDR3 length is 13 residues. CDR1 SEHNR and CDR2 FQNEAQ come from the germline V gene (reference sequence). V dropped 4 bases and J dropped 5 bases, with 9 bases sitting between them. CDR3 bases: TGTGCCAGCAGCTCCAACAGCCGAAACACCATATATTTT. Encoded protein: CASSSNSRNTIYF.

This chain connects TRBV7-9 to TRBJ2-7, with 9 bases matching TRBD2. CDR1 and CDR2 from the germline V gene are SEHNR and FQNEAQ (reference sequence). The CDR3 sequence is 15 residues long. J was trimmed by 0 bases and V by 4 bases; bases with no gene match: 4. CDR3 region: CASSSGLAYSYEQYF. In DNA form, the CDR3 reads TGTGCCAGCAGCTCCGGACTAGCGTACTCCTACGAGCAGTACTTC. Full variable domain (remainder filled in from reference TRBV7-9 and TRBJ2-7): DTGVSQNPRHKITKRGQNVTFRCDPISEHNRLYWYRQTLGQGPEFLTYFQNEAQLEKSRLLSDRFSAERPKGSFSTLEIQRTEQGDSAMYLCASSSGLAYSYEQYFGPGTRLTVT.

A single count supports this clone. J is TRBJ2-3 and V is TRBV21-1; the table's D call, TRBD1, was not checked against the DNA. TRBV21-1 is a known pseudogene. The CDR3 covers 15 residues. CDR3 amino acids: CASITGGRDRHTQYF. In DNA form, the CDR3 reads TGTGCCAGCATCACAGGGGGCCGGGACCGTCATACGCAGTATTTT.

The CDR3 reads CASSYSSGTGDYEQYF. CDR3 DNA: TGTGCCAGCAGTTACTCGTCCGGGACAGGGGATTACGAGCAGTACTTC. The rearrangement uses TRBV6-5 and TRBJ2-7; 10 bases fit TRBD1. V dropped 0 bases and J dropped 4; count of bases not matched to a gene: 6. CDR1 and CDR2 (germline): MNHEY, SVGAGI. CDR3 length: 16 residues.

The chain uses TRBV21-1 and TRBJ2-7; the listed D gene, TRBD1, was not tested against the DNA. TRBV21-1 is flagged as a pseudogene. CDR3 size: 15 residues. CDR3 sequence reads: CASSKRGQGADEQYF. CDR3 nucleotides: TGTGCCAGCAGCAAAAGGGGCCAGGGGGCCGACGAGCAGTACTTC.

The V call is TRBV7-3, the J call TRBJ2-3; tentative D call: TRBD2 (5 bases). The germline V gene has CDR1 SGHTA and CDR2 FQGTGA. Trimming took off 2 bases at V and 6 bases at J, with 15 bases between the two ends. CDR3 length: 15 residues. The CDR3 here is CASSLQGSGLDTQYF. The CDR3 DNA reads TGTGCCAGCAGCTTACAAGGGAGTGGGTTGGATACGCAGTATTTT.

The rearrangement joins TRBV27 to TRBJ2-7, with D unclear. The CDR3 is made up of 14 amino acids. V was clipped by 7 bases and J by 2 bases, with 15 bases between them. Germline V gives CDR1 MNHEY, CDR2 SMNVEV (reference sequence). As DNA, the CDR3 is TGTGCCAGCACCCCGGCAGGCTCTACCTACGAGCAGTACTTC. Translation gives CASTPAGSTYEQYF.

The CDR3 sequence: CASSLGTSGIYNEQFF. CDR3 nucleotide sequence: TGCGCCAGCAGCCTGGGGACTAGCGGAATATACAATGAGCAGTTCTTC. V gene TRBV5-1 combines with J gene TRBJ2-1, with 11 nucleotides matching TRBD2. The CDR3 totals 16 residues. Germline CDR1 and CDR2: SGHRS and YFSETQ. The ends lost 4 bases at V and 4 bases at J; junction bases unmatched: 7.

The V gene is TRBV28, the J gene TRBJ2-1, with 8 bases identical to TRBD1. This CDR3 has 15 amino acids. V dropped 6 bases and J dropped 3; count of bases not matched to a gene: 7. Germline CDR1 MDHEN, CDR2 SYDVKM. For the CDR3, the DNA is TGTGCCAGCAGGGGGACAGGTACAGGCTACAATGAGCAGTTCTTC. Translated, it gives CASRGTGTGYNEQFF.

The chain employs TRBV3-1 (or the pseudogene TRBV3-2) and TRBJ2-2; D gene unclear. The V gene's germline CDR1 is LGHDT and CDR2 YNNKEL (reference sequence). The CDR3 spans 15 residues. The V and J ends lost 4 bases and 0 bases respectively, with 9 bases between them. This CDR3 reads CASSPWSPNTGELFF. As DNA, the CDR3 is TGTGCCAGCAGCCCGTGGAGCCCGAACACCGGGGAGCTGTTTTTT.

The chain uses TRBV2 and TRBJ2-7, with TRBD1 as a possible D gene (6 bases). The CDR3 extends over 14 amino acids. V dropped 3 bases and J dropped 2 bases, with 11 bases sitting between them. In germline, CDR1 is SNHLY, CDR2 FYNNEI. The CDR3 DNA reads as TGTGCCAGCAGTGACAGTGACAGGCCCTACGAGCAGTACTTC. Protein sequence: CASSDSDRPYEQYF.

The chain employs TRBV28 and TRBJ2-7; D unclear. Germline CDR1 is MDHEN and CDR2 is SYDVKM. The CDR3 consists of 15 residues. Trimming removed 2 bases from V and 0 bases from J, with 11 bases in between. The CDR3 protein is CASSLMVTYSYEQYF. The CDR3 DNA is TGTGCCAGCAGTTTAATGGTGACATACTCCTACGAGCAGTACTTC.

This clone is a singleton in its sample. The chain is built from TRBV27 and TRBJ1-2; the match to TRBD1 covers 10 bases. Germline CDR1 and CDR2: MNHEY and SMNVEV (reference sequence). V lost 5 bases, J lost 5 bases, and 11 bases stayed unmatched. The CDR3 contains 16 residues. CDR3 residues: CASSPLGQGVGYGYTF. The CDR3 coding sequence is TGTGCCAGCAGTCCCCTCGGACAGGGGGTCGGGTATGGCTACACCTTC.

The rearrangement joins TRBV28 to TRBJ1-1; no firm D call. Germline CDR1 MDHEN, CDR2 SYDVKM. CDR3 length: 14 residues. V lost 10 bases to trimming and J lost 1 base, with 16 bases between them. DNA of the CDR3: TGTGCCACCGGGAGGCCCGTTTCGAACACTGAAGCTTTCTTT. Translating gives CATGRPVSNTEAFF. Full variable domain (missing parts from reference TRBV28 and TRBJ1-1): DVKVTQSSRYLVKRTGEKVFLECVQDMDHENMFWYRQDPGLGLRLIYFSYDVKMKEKGDIPEGYSVSREKKERFSLILESASTNQTSMYLCATGRPVSNTEAFFGQGTRLTVV.

The chain recombines TRBV6-2 or TRBV6-3 with TRBJ2-7, with 12 bases identical to TRBD1. Trimming at V came to 6 bases and at J to 2 bases, leaving 17 bases not matched to a gene. Germline CDR1 and CDR2: MNHEY and SVGEGT. The CDR3 extends over 19 amino acids. CDR3 DNA sequence: TGTGCCAGCAGCCTCAGTCCCGGGACAGGGGGCAGGTGGGCCTACGAGCAGTACTTC. This gives the protein CASSLSPGTGGRWAYEQYF.

The rearrangement uses TRBV11-2 and TRBJ2-1, with TRBD2 matching 9 bases. V shed 1 base and J 0 bases; nucleotides not matched to a gene: 4. CDR1 and CDR2 from the germline V gene are SGHAT and FQNNGV. This CDR3 spans 17 amino acids. The CDR3 sequence: CASSLALAGSSYNEQFF. In nucleotides, the CDR3 is TGTGCCAGCAGCTTAGCCCTAGCGGGGAGCTCCTACAATGAGCAGTTCTTC.

This clone came up once. The chain couples TRBV7-9 to TRBJ2-1; 8 nucleotides match TRBD2. The CDR3 has 15 amino acids. Trimming cost V 5 bases and J 3 bases; bases outside gene matches: 6. Germline V CDR1 and CDR2: SEHNR, FQNEAQ (reference sequence). The CDR3 loop reads CASSLTSGDYNEQFF. In nucleotides, the CDR3 is TGTGCCAGCAGCCTCACTAGCGGAGACTACAATGAGCAGTTCTTC. The variable domain in full, completed from reference TRBV7-9 and TRBJ2-1, reads DTGVSQNPRHKITKRGQNVTFRCDPISEHNRLYWYRQTLGQGPEFLTYFQNEAQLEKSRLLSDRFSAERPKGSFSTLEIQRTEQGDSAMYLCASSLTSGDYNEQFFGPGTRLTVL.

The chain links TRBV7-2 to TRBJ2-2; 9 nucleotides agree with TRBD1. The CDR3 totals 15 residues. V was clipped by 5 bases and J by 4 bases; unmatched bases: 5. CDR1 and CDR2 (germline): SGHTA, FQGNSA. The CDR3 region is CASSRDRVATGELFF. In DNA form, the CDR3 reads TGTGCCAGCAGCCGGGACAGGGTCGCCACCGGGGAGCTGTTTTTT.

V gene TRBV10-1 combines with J gene TRBJ2-1; 13 nucleotides line up with TRBD2. The CDR3 has 18 amino acids. J was trimmed by 0 bases and V by 4 bases; bases with no gene match: 6. Germline loops: CDR1 WNHNN, CDR2 SYGVQD (reference sequence). For the CDR3, the DNA is TGCGCCAGCAGTGTCCGGGGACTAGCGGGGAGCTCCTACAATGAGCAGTTCTTC. Translation: CASSVRGLAGSSYNEQFF.

The V call is TRBV7-9, the J call TRBJ2-3, with D maybe TRBD1 (6 bases). From germline, CDR1 is SEHNR and CDR2 FQNEAQ (reference sequence). The V gene lost 4 bases and the J gene lost 2 bases, with 13 bases spanning the gap. The CDR3 loop spans 15 amino acids. As DNA, the CDR3 is TGTGCCAGCAGCTCCACAGGGATTCCCACAGATACGCAGTATTTT. Its translation: CASSSTGIPTDTQYF. Using reference TRBV7-9 and TRBJ2-3 for the parts outside the CDR3, the full variable domain is DTGVSQNPRHKITKRGQNVTFRCDPISEHNRLYWYRQTLGQGPEFLTYFQNEAQLEKSRLLSDRFSAERPKGSFSTLEIQRTEQGDSAMYLCASSSTGIPTDTQYFGPGTRLTVL.

This chain links TRBV18 with TRBJ1-5, with 12 bases fitting TRBD1. The CDR3 spans 17 residues. The germline CDR1 and CDR2 sequences are KGHSH and LQKENI. With V trimmed by 3 bases and J by 0 bases, 3 bases remained unmatched. The CDR3 nucleotides are TGTGCCAGCTCACCGGGACAGGGGGCCTTTAGCAATCAGCCCCAGCATTTT. Its translation is CASSPGQGAFSNQPQHF. Using reference TRBV18 and TRBJ1-5 for the parts outside the CDR3, the full variable domain is NAGVMQNPRHLVRRRGQEARLRCSPMKGHSHVYWYRQLPEEGLKFMVYLQKENIIDESGMPKERFSAEFPKEGPSILRIQQVVRGDSAAYFCASSPGQGAFSNQPQHFGDGTRLSIL.

This chain links TRBV7-9 with TRBJ1-5; D is ambiguous. V was cut by 1 base and J by 9 bases, with 13 bases left in between. CDR3 size: 14 residues. Germline V gene sequence: CDR1 SEHNR, CDR2 FQNEAQ (reference sequence). This CDR3 is CASSLGEGLGPQHF. The CDR3 DNA is TGTGCCAGCAGCTTAGGGGAGGGTTTGGGGCCCCAGCATTTT.

Remarks on this clone: This sample also contains other DNA sequences that code for the same CDR3. The rearrangement links TRBV24-1 to TRBJ2-3; D gene unclear. V gave up 4 bases and J gave up 2 bases, with 6 bases separating them. CDR1 is KGHDR and CDR2 is SFDVKD in the germline V gene. CDR3 length equals 13 residues. The CDR3 bases are TGTGCCACCAGTGACACTCCCACAGATACGCAGTATTTT. This codes for CATSDTPTDTQYF.

The V gene is TRBV7-3, the J gene TRBJ2-1, with D hard to call. In germline, CDR1 is SGHTA, CDR2 FQGTGA. Trimming cost V 2 bases and J 0 bases, with 5 bases left between them. This CDR3 comprises 14 residues. The CDR3 region has the DNA TGTGCCAGCAGCTTAGCGAGCTCCTACAATGAGCAGTTCTTC. Protein product: CASSLASSYNEQFF.

This clone is a singleton in its sample. The rearrangement uses TRBV19 and TRBJ1-1; D ambiguous. Germline V gives CDR1 LNHDA, CDR2 SQIVND (reference sequence). The V and J ends lost 5 bases and 3 bases respectively, with 13 bases between them. This CDR3 is 14 amino acids long. CDR3: CASSVRGEYTEAFF. CDR3 sequence (DNA): TGTGCCAGTAGTGTTCGGGGAGAGTACACTGAAGCTTTCTTT.

This chain connects TRBV2 to TRBJ2-3; 10 nucleotides match TRBD2. The ends lost 6 bases at V and 5 bases at J; junction bases unmatched: 8. Germline lookup yields CDR1 SNHLY and CDR2 FYNNEI. This CDR3 has 15 amino acids. CDR3 in amino acids: CASSVAGGGGDTQYF. The CDR3 DNA follows: TGTGCCAGCAGCGTAGCGGGAGGAGGGGGAGATACGCAGTATTTT.